This passage covers 28 T cell receptor beta chains from one sample sequenced in a study of blood T cell repertoires in COVID-19 (dated by TCRdb to the early 2020s). The library was produced with the immunoSEQ multiplex PCR assay. The table comes from immuneACCESS by way of TCRdb, which keeps in-frame sequences with V and J called. Part of the clones is missing from these tables; in studies checked, under half for an unresolved V gene and the rest for unknown reasons. Here the sample has some 190,000 clones; more than 75% occur a single time. The biggest ten clones account for around 5% of the sample. Source material: PBMCs or T cells enriched from blood (not recorded which). The source is a middle-aged man with acute COVID-19.

The rearrangement uses TRBV5-1 and TRBJ2-7; D gene unclear. From germline, CDR1 is SGHRS and CDR2 YFSETQ. The V gene lost 3 bases and the J gene lost 0 bases, with 7 bases spanning the gap. The CDR3 is 13 amino acids. CDR3 in DNA: TGCGCCAGCAGCTCTGACAACTCCTACGAGCAGTACTTC. Amino acid sequence: CASSSDNSYEQYF.

The chain recombines TRBV7-6 with TRBJ2-3; D gene uncertain. The CDR3 is 14 residues long. CDR1 and CDR2 from the germline V gene are SGHVS and FNYEAQ. Trimming took 3 bases from V and 5 from J, leaving 12 bases between them. In nucleotides, the CDR3 is TGTGCCAGCAGCTTCGGAGCGTCGGGAGATACGCAGTATTTT. Encoded protein: CASSFGASGDTQYF.

The V and J genes are TRBV4-1 and TRBJ2-7; TRBD1 is a possible D gene (6 bases). The V end lost 3 bases, the J end lost 0 bases, and 12 bases lay between the germline ends. CDR1 is MGHRA and CDR2 is YSYEKL in the germline V gene. The CDR3 has 15 residues. CDR3 nucleotides: TGCGCCAGCAGCCACCCCCAGGGGAGCTCCTACGAGCAGTACTTC. Translated: CASSHPQGSSYEQYF.

The chain combines TRBV19 with TRBJ2-2, with 10 bases that match TRBD1. This CDR3 has 16 amino acids. V shed 6 bases, J shed 8 bases, and the junction held 12 bases outside the gene matches. Germline CDR1 is LNHDA and CDR2 is SQIVND (reference sequence). The CDR3 loop reads CASSLDRGRRRGELFF. In DNA form, the CDR3 reads TGTGCCAGTAGCCTAGACAGGGGGCGCCGGAGGGGGGAGCTGTTTTTT.

This chain uses TRBV6-5 with TRBJ2-2; perhaps TRBD1 as D (6 bases). There are 14 residues in the CDR3. The V gene's germline CDR1 is MNHEY and CDR2 SVGAGI. Trimming cost V 7 bases and J 7 bases, with 16 bases left between them. Here the CDR3 reads CASKPRSDSGELFF. In DNA form, the CDR3 reads TGTGCCAGCAAACCAAGATCGGACAGCGGGGAGCTGTTTTTT.

The rearrangement joins TRBV9 to TRBJ2-1, with 9 positions matching TRBD2. Germline trimming cut 3 bases from V and 6 bases from J; bases unmatched to any gene: 13. CDR1 is SGDLS, CDR2 YYNGEE, per germline. CDR3 length: 17 residues. CDR3 protein: CASSARGTSGPGNEQFF. The CDR3 region has the DNA TGTGCCAGCAGCGCACGGGGAACTAGCGGGCCCGGCAATGAGCAGTTCTTC.

This rearrangement joins TRBV4-1 to TRBJ2-7; maybe TRBD1 (6 bases). CDR1 and CDR2 (germline): MGHRA, YSYEKL. Trimming removed 5 bases from V and 2 bases from J, with 13 bases in between. CDR3 length: 14 amino acids. This CDR3 is CASSYRDRAYEQYF. CDR3 nucleotides: TGCGCCAGCAGCTACAGGGACCGCGCCTACGAGCAGTACTTC.

The V call is TRBV28, the J call TRBJ1-2; perhaps TRBD1 as D (6 bases). This CDR3 contains 13 residues. The V end was cut by 2 bases, the J end by 7 bases, with 11 bases between. Germline V gene sequence: CDR1 MDHEN, CDR2 SYDVKM. The CDR3, as DNA: TGTGCCAGCAGTTTAGCGGGGGCCGGTGGCTACACCTTC. Residues: CASSLAGAGGYTF.

The V and J genes are TRBV9 and TRBJ2-7, with a possible D match to TRBD2 (5 bases). Trimming cost V 4 bases and J 0 bases, with 17 bases left between them. The germline gives CDR1 SGDLS, CDR2 YYNGEE. There are 16 residues in the CDR3. In DNA, the CDR3 is TGTGCCAGCAGCCCCCTGGGTGCTGGGAGCTCCTACGAGCAGTACTTC. Residues: CASSPLGAGSSYEQYF.

V gene TRBV30 combines with J gene TRBJ2-5; D call uncertain. The CDR3 loop spans 14 amino acids. The V end was cut by 2 bases, the J end by 4 bases, with 14 bases between. Germline V gives CDR1 GTSNPN, CDR2 SVGIG (reference sequence). Here the CDR3 DNA reads TGTGCCTGGAGTCCCGGGTGGAACTTAGAGACCCAGTACTTC. It yields the protein CAWSPGWNLETQYF. The whole variable domain, filled in from reference TRBV30 and TRBJ2-5, reads SQTIHQWPATLVQPVGSPLSLECTVEGTSNPNLYWYRQAAGRGLQLLFYSVGIGQISSEVPQNLSASRPQDRQFILSSKKLLLSDSGFYLCAWSPGWNLETQYFGPGTRLLVL.

The chain employs TRBV11-2 and TRBJ1-1; D may be TRBD1 (5 bases). The CDR3 has 17 residues. Trimming shortened V by 8 bases and J by 3 bases, and 25 bases separated the two germline ends. The germline V gene has CDR1 SGHAT and CDR2 FQNNGV. CDR3 in amino acids: CASGAGWTLGLDTEAFF. In DNA form, the CDR3 reads TGTGCCAGCGGGGCCGGGTGGACCCTAGGTTTGGACACTGAAGCTTTCTTT. The whole variable domain, remainder taken from reference TRBV11-2 and TRBJ1-1, is EAGVAQSPRYKIIEKRQSVAFWCNPISGHATLYWYQQILGQGPKLLIQFQNNGVVDDSQLPKDRFSAERLKGVDSTLKIQPAKLEDSAVYLCASGAGWTLGLDTEAFFGQGTRLTVV.

The chain is built from TRBV20-1 and TRBJ2-3; D remains unclear. V gave up 3 bases and J gave up 6 bases, with 16 bases separating them. CDR1 DFQATT and CDR2 SNEGSKA come from the germline V gene (reference sequence). This CDR3 contains 14 residues. DNA of the CDR3: TGCAGTGCTAGTTACCGGGTGCAGACGGATACGCAGTATTTT. Translating gives CSASYRVQTDTQYF.

The chain carries TRBV19 and TRBJ1-4; D may be TRBD1 (6 bases). V lost 5 bases and J lost 7, with 17 bases in between. This CDR3 has 15 amino acids. Germline V gene data show CDR1 as LNHDA and CDR2 as SQIVND (reference sequence). CDR3 nucleotides: TGTGCCAGTAGTGCCTCCCCGGGGACACCTGAAAAACTGTTTTTT. Translating gives CASSASPGTPEKLFF.

As to this clone: Other nucleotide sequences in the sample specify the same CDR3. This chain connects TRBV27 to TRBJ2-7; perhaps TRBD2 as D (5 bases). CDR1 and CDR2 (germline): MNHEY, SMNVEV (reference sequence). There are 11 residues in the CDR3. V lost 4 bases, J lost 4 bases, and 5 bases lay in between. DNA of the CDR3: TGTGCCAGCAGTTCGGGATACGAGCAGTACTTC. Amino acids: CASSSGYEQYF.

This clone came up a few times. The chain combines TRBV7-6 with TRBJ2-2; the D gene is possibly TRBD1 (5 bases). V gave up 2 bases and J gave up 0 bases, with 10 bases separating them. Germline V CDR1 and CDR2: SGHVS, FNYEAQ. CDR3 length equals 16 residues. The CDR3 region has the DNA TGTGCCAGCAGCTTACAAGCAGGGACGAACACCGGGGAGCTGTTTTTT. This gives the protein CASSLQAGTNTGELFF.

V is TRBV9 and J is TRBJ1-1; the D gene is possibly TRBD1 (5 bases). Germline V lookup: CDR1 SGDLS, CDR2 YYNGEE. The CDR3 is 15 residues long. Deletions cut 0 bases from V and 0 bases from J, with 9 bases between. The CDR3 DNA follows: TGTGCCAGCAGCGTAGGGGGCAGCATGAACACTGAAGCTTTCTTT. This sequence encodes CASSVGGSMNTEAFF. The variable domain in full, with the rest retrieved from reference TRBV9 and TRBJ1-1, is DSGVTQTPKHLITATGQRVTLRCSPRSGDLSVYWYQQSLDQGLQFLIQYYNGEERAKGNILERFSAQQFPDLHSELNLSSLELGDSALYFCASSVGGSMNTEAFFGQGTRLTVV.

In DNA, the CDR3 is TGTGCCAGCAGTTTCCCAGGGCGATACAATGAGCAGTTCTTC. It translates to CASSFPGRYNEQFF. The chain links TRBV27 to TRBJ2-1; possible D gene TRBD1, 5 bases. Germline V CDR1 and CDR2: MNHEY, SMNVEV (reference sequence). CDR3 length equals 14 residues. Trimming pared 3 bases from V and 4 bases from J, leaving 10 bases between.

This clone showed up just once. The rearrangement joins TRBV3-1 (or the pseudogene TRBV3-2) to TRBJ1-3; D is perhaps TRBD1 (6 bases). The CDR3 length is 17 residues. The V gene's germline CDR1 is LGHDT and CDR2 YNNKEL (reference sequence). V lost 4 bases and J lost 3, with 19 bases in between. The CDR3 reads CASSPKRSGVHGNTIYF. The CDR3 region has the DNA TGTGCCAGCAGCCCCAAACGATCAGGGGTCCATGGAAACACCATATATTTT.

The rearrangement joins TRBV9 to TRBJ1-1; 7 bases line up with TRBD1. This CDR3 spans 14 amino acids. J gave up 8 bases and V 2 bases, and 9 bases lay outside the gene matches. CDR1 is SGDLS and CDR2 is YYNGEE in the germline V gene. CDR3 loop: CASSVKPGTAEAFF. The CDR3 region has the DNA TGTGCCAGCAGCGTCAAACCCGGGACAGCCGAAGCTTTCTTT.

The V call is TRBV4-1, the J call TRBJ2-7; possibly TRBD1 for D (6 bases). CDR1 and CDR2 from the germline V gene are MGHRA and YSYEKL. The CDR3 covers 15 residues. V gave up 0 bases and J gave up 4 bases, with 13 bases separating them. The CDR3 reads CASSQDYLGGYEQYF. The CDR3 region has the DNA TGCGCCAGCAGCCAAGACTACCTAGGGGGTTACGAGCAGTACTTC.

This chain connects TRBV6-5 to TRBJ2-5; perhaps TRBD2 as D (5 bases). There are 15 residues in the CDR3. Trimming removed 5 bases from V and 5 bases from J, with 18 bases in between. Germline CDR1 is MNHEY and CDR2 is SVGAGI. CDR3 protein: CASSHNVGDRETQYF. The CDR3 bases are TGTGCCAGCAGTCACAACGTCGGGGATAGGGAGACCCAGTACTTC.

V and J are TRBV7-2 and TRBJ2-1, with D hard to call. Germline V gives CDR1 SGHTA, CDR2 FQGNSA. Trimming removed 2 bases at V and 0 bases at J, with 8 bases between. CDR3 size: 15 residues. The CDR3 region is CASSLLSSSYNEQFF. The CDR3 nucleotides read TGTGCCAGCAGCTTACTAAGCTCCTCCTACAATGAGCAGTTCTTC. The full variable domain, its missing parts supplied by reference TRBV7-2 and TRBJ2-1, is GAGVSQSPSNKVTEKGKDVELRCDPISGHTALYWYRQSLGQGLEFLIYFQGNSAPDKSGLPSDRFSAERTGGSVSTLTIQRTQQEDSAVYLCASSLLSSSYNEQFFGPGTRLTVL.

The chain couples TRBV2 to TRBJ2-1, with 11 bases fitting TRBD2. Trimming removed 5 bases from V and 3 bases from J; junction bases left unmatched: 3. The CDR3 spans 15 residues. Per germline, CDR1 SNHLY and CDR2 FYNNEI. The DNA for the CDR3 is TGTGCCAGCAGTATGGGGACTAGCGGCTACAATGAGCAGTTCTTC. Translating gives CASSMGTSGYNEQFF. The full variable domain, in which reference TRBV2 and TRBJ2-1 provide the parts outside the CDR3, is EPEVTQTPSHQVTQMGQEVILRCVPISNHLYFYWYRQILGQKVEFLVSFYNNEISEKSEIFDDQFSVERPDGSNFTLKIRSTKLEDSAMYFCASSMGTSGYNEQFFGPGTRLTVL.

This clone was found once. J is TRBJ2-7 and V is TRBV5-1; TRBD2 is a possible D gene (5 bases). Deletions cut 6 bases from V and 1 base from J, with 14 bases between. CDR3 length equals 14 residues. Germline CDR1 is SGHRS and CDR2 is YFSETQ. The CDR3 spells CASTGAATSYEQYF. CDR3 DNA sequence: TGCGCCAGCACCGGAGCGGCCACATCCTACGAGCAGTACTTC.

V usage is TRBV2 and J usage is TRBJ1-2, with D hard to call. The germline V gene encodes CDR1 SNHLY and CDR2 FYNNEI. Trimming took off 7 bases at V and 6 bases at J, with 12 bases between the two ends. This CDR3 is 12 amino acids long. The CDR3 reads CASNRREDGYTF. The CDR3, as DNA: TGTGCCAGCAATCGGCGGGAGGATGGCTACACCTTC.

The V gene is TRBV5-6, the J gene TRBJ2-3, with a possible D match to TRBD2 (5 bases). CDR1 and CDR2 from the germline V gene are SGHDT and YYEEEE. The CDR3 is 14 amino acids. Trimming shortened V by 0 bases and J by 7 bases, and 12 bases separated the two germline ends. DNA for the CDR3: TGTGCCAGCAGCTTGGAACAGCGAGGGCATACGCAGTATTTT. Amino acid sequence: CASSLEQRGHTQYF. The variable domain in full, completed from reference TRBV5-6 and TRBJ2-3, reads DAGVTQSPTHLIKTRGQQVTLRCSPKSGHDTVSWYQQALGQGPQFIFQYYEEEERQRGNFPDRFSGHQFPNYSSELNVNALLLGDSALYLCASSLEQRGHTQYFGPGTRLTVL.

This clone occurred a few times. This chain links TRBV19 with TRBJ2-7, with D possibly matching TRBD2 (6 bases). CDR3 length: 16 amino acids. The V end lost 4 bases, the J end lost 3 bases, and 19 bases lay between the germline ends. The germline gives CDR1 LNHDA, CDR2 SQIVND (reference sequence). Here the CDR3 DNA reads TGTGCCAGTAGTACCTGGTATAGCGGACGGTTCTACGAGCAGTACTTC. This translates into CASSTWYSGRFYEQYF.

The gene calls are TRBV6-4 and TRBJ1-2; D is perhaps TRBD1 (6 bases). CDR3 length equals 12 residues. V lost 3 bases to trimming and J lost 11 bases, with 13 bases between them. Germline V gives CDR1 MRHNA, CDR2 SNTAGT. As DNA, the CDR3 is TGTGCCAGCAGTGAGGGGAGGGGGAAGTACACCTTC. This encodes CASSEGRGKYTF.